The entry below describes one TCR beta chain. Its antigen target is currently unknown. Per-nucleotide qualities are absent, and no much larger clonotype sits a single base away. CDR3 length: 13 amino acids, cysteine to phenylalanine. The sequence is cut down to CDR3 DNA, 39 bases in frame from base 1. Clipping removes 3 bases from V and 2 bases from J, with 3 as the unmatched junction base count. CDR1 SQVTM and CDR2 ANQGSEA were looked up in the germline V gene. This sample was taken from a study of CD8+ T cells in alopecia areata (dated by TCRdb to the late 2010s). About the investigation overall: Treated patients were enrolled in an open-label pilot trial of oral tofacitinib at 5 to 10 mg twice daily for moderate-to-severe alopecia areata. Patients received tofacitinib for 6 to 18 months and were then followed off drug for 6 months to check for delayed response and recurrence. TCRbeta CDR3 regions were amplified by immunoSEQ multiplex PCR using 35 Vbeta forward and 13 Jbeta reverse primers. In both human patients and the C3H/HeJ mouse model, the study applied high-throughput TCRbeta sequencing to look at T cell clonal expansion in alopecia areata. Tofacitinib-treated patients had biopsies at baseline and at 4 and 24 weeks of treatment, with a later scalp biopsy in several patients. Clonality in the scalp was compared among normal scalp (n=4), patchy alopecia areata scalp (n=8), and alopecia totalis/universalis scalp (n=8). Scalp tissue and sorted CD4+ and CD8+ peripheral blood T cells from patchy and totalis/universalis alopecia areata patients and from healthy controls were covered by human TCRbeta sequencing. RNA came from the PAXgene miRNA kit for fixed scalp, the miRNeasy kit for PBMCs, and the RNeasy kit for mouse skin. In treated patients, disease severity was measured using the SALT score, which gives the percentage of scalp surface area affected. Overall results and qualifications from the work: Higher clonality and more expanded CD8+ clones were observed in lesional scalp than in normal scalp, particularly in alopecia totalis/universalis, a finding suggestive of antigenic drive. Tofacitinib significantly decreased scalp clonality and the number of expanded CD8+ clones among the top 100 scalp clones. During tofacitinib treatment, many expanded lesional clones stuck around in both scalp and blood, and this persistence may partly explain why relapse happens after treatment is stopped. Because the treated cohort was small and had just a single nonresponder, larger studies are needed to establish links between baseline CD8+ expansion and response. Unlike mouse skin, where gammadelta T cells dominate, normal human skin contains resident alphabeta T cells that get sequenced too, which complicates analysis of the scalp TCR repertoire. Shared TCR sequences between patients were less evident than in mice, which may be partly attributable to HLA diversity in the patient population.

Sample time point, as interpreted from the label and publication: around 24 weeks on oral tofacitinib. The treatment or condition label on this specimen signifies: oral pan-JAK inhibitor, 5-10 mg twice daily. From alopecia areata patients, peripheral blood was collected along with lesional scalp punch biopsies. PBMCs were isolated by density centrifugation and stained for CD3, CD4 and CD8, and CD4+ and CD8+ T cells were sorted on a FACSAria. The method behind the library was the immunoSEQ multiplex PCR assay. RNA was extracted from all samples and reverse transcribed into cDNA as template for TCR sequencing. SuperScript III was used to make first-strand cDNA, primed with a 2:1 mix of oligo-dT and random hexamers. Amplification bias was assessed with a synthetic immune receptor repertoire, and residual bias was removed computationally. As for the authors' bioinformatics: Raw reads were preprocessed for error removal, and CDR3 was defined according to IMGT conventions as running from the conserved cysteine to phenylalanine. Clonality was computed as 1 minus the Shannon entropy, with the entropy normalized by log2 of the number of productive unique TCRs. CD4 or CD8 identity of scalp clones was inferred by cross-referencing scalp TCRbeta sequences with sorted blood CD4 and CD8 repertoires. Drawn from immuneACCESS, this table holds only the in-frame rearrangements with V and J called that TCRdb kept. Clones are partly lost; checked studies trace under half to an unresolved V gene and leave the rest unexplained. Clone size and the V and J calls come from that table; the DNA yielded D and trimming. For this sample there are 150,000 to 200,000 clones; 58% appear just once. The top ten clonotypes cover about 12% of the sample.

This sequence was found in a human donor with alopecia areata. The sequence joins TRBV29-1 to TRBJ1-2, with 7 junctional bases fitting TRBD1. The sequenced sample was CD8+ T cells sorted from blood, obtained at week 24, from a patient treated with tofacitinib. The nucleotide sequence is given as TGCAGCGTTGACACAGGGGCGAACTATGGCTACACCTTC. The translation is CSVDTGANYGYTF.